This T cell receptor (beta chain) was obtained from a study of T-cell reconstitution after alpha-beta-depleted transplantation in children. Study-wide points: Diversity and T-cell counts at one year after transplant derived mostly from new T cells. Alpha-beta T cells about two months after transplant reportedly derived from several hundred expanded graft clones. Diversity of TCRbeta at day 60 was high in some patients, arising from surviving recipient T cells and thymic progenitors.

The germline V gene encodes CDR1 SGHRS and CDR2 YFSETQ. Trimming removed 7 bases at V and 3 bases at J, with 24 bases between. The length of the CDR3 is 17 residues. For TCRbeta, the library was prepared with unique molecular identifiers. One entry per CDR3 protein results from TCRdb running MiXCR on the PCR reads. The sample has about 250,000 distinct CDR3 sequences, more than 20% seen once; the top ten hold about 5%. This clonotype was observed a few times. The antigen remains unidentified. This sample comprised PBMCs, mostly from graft donor cells, obtained 360 days after TCRalphabeta/CD19-depleted stem cell transplant. The source of this sequence is a female patient aged 2 to 10 who had a stem cell transplant for congenital amegakaryocytic thrombocytopenia, so the T cells may come from the graft donor. The gene calls are TRBV5-1 and TRBJ2-3; maybe TRBD1 (6 bases). CDR3 sequence: CASGTGTKVAGTDTQYF. CDR3 DNA: TGCGCCAGCGGCACCGGGACAAAGGTAGCTGGTACAGATACGCAGTATTTT.